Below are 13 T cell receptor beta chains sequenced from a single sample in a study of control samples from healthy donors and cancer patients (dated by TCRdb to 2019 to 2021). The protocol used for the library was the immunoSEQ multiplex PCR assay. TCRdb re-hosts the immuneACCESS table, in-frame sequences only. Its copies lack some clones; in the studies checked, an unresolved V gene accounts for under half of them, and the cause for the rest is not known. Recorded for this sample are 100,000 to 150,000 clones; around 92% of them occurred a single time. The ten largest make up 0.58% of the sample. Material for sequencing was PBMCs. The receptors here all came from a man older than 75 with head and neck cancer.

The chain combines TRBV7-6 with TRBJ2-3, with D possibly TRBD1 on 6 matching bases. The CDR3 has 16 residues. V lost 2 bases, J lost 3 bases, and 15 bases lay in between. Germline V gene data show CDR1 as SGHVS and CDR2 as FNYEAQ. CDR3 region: CASSLSPGQTTDTQYF. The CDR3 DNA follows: TGTGCCAGCAGCTTATCACCGGGACAAACAACAGATACGCAGTATTTT.

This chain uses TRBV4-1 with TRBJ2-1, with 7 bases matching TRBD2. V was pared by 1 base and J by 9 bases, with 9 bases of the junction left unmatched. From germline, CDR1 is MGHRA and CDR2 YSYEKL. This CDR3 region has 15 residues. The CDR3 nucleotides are TGCGCCAGCAGCCAAGGGGGGGGGTACGATACTGAGCAGTTCTTC. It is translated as CASSQGGGYDTEQFF.

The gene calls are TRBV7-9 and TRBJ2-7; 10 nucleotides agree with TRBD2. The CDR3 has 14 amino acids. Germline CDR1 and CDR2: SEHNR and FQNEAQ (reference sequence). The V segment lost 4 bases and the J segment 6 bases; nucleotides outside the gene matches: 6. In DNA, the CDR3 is TGTGCCAGCAGCTCCGGACTAGCGGCAATCGAGCAGTACTTC. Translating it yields CASSSGLAAIEQYF.

Here the CDR3 DNA reads TGTGCCAGCAGTCCGGGGGATTATAATTCACCCCTCCACTTT. Translating it yields CASSPGDYNSPLHF. The chain recombines TRBV14 with TRBJ1-6, with a tentative D call TRBD1 (5 bases). The length of the CDR3 is 14 residues. V lost 6 bases and J lost 4, with 10 bases in between. CDR1 is SGHDN and CDR2 is FVKESK in the germline V gene.

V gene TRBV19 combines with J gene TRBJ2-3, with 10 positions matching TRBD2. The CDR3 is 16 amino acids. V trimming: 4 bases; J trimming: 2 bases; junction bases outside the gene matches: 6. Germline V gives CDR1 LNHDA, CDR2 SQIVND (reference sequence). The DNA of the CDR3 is TGTGCCAGTAGTAAAGGACTAGCGGAGACCACAGATACGCAGTATTTT. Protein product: CASSKGLAETTDTQYF.

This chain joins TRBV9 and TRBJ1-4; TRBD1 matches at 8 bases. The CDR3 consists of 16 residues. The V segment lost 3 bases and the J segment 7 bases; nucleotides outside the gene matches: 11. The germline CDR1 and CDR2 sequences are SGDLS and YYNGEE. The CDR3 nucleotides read TGTGCCAGCAGCGCCTACCCAGGGGGCGTTCTTGAAAAACTGTTTTTT. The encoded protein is CASSAYPGGVLEKLFF.

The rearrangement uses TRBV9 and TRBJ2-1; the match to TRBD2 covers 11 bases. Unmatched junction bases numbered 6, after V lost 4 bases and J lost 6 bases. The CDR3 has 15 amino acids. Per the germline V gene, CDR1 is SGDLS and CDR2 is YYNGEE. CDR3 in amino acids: CASSSGLAVGNEQFF. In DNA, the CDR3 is TGTGCCAGCAGCTCGGGACTAGCGGTGGGCAATGAGCAGTTCTTC.

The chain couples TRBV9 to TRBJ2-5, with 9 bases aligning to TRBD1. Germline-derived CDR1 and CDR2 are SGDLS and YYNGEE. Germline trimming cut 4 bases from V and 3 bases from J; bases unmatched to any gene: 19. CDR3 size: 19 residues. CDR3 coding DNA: TGTGCCAGCAGCCGTGATAAGACAGGGGGTTGGGGCAGTGAAGAGACCCAGTACTTC. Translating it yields CASSRDKTGGWGSEETQYF.

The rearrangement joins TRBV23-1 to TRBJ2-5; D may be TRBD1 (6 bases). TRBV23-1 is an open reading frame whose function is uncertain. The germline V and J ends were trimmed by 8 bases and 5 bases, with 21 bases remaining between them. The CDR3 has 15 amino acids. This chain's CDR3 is CASPPGQTPAETQYF. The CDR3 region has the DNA TGCGCCAGCCCGCCAGGACAGACTCCCGCGGAGACCCAGTACTTC.

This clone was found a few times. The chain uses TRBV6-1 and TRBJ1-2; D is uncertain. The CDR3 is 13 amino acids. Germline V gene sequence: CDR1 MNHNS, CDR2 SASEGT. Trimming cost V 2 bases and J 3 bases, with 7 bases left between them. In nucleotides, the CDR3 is TGTGCCAGCAGTGAATACTTGTACTATGGCTACACCTTC. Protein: CASSEYLYYGYTF.

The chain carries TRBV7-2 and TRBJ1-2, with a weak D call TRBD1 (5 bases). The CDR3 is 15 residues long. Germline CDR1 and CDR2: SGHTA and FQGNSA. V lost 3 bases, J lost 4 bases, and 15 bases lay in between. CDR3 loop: CASSLYSGAGYGYTF. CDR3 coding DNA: TGTGCCAGCAGCTTGTATTCCGGGGCTGGCTATGGCTACACCTTC. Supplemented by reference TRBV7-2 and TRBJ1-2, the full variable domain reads GAGVSQSPSNKVTEKGKDVELRCDPISGHTALYWYRQSLGQGLEFLIYFQGNSAPDKSGLPSDRFSAERTGGSVSTLTIQRTQQEDSAVYLCASSLYSGAGYGYTFGSGTRLTVV.

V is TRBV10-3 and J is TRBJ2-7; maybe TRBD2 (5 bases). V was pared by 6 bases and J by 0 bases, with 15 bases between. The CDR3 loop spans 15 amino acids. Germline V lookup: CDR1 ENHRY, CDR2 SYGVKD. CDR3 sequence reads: CAISRTSSVSYEQYF. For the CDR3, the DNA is TGTGCCATCAGCCGCACAAGTAGCGTCTCCTACGAGCAGTACTTC.

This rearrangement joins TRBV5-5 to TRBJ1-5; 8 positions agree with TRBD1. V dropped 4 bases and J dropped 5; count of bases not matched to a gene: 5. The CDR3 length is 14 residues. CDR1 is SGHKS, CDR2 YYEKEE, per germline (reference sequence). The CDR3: CASSLTGAYQPQHF. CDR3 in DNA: TGTGCCAGCAGCCTGACAGGGGCCTATCAGCCCCAGCATTTT.